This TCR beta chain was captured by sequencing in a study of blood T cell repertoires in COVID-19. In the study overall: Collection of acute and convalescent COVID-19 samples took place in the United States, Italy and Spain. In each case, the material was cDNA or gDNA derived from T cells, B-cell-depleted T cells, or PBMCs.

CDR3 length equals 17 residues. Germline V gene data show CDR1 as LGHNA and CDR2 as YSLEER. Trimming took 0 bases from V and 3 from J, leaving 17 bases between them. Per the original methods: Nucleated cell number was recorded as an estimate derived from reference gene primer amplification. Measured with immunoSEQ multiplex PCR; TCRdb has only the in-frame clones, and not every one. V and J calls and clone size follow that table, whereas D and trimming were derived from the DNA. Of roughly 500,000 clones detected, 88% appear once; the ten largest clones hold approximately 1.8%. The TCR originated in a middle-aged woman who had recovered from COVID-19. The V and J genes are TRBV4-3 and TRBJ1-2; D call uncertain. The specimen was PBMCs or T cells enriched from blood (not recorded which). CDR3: CASSQDIRASAHYGYTF. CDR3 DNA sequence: TGCGCCAGCAGCCAAGATATTAGAGCGAGCGCTCACTATGGCTACACCTTC.